This TCR beta chain emerged from a study of blood T cell repertoires in COVID-19 (dated by TCRdb to between 2020 and 2021). As for the study more broadly: The collaborator samples originated in the United States, Italy and Spain and spanned the acute and convalescent phases of COVID-19. The sample metadata nearly always contained a de-identified subject ID, COVID-19 status, age in years and sex. The material from the prospective study consisted of cDNA or gDNA derived from T cells, B-cell-depleted T cells, or PBMCs. The dataset comprised deeply sampled blood TCRbeta repertoires from subjects exposed to, actively infected with, or recovered from COVID-19. Samples came from the ongoing ImmuneRACE study (first 160 participants) plus 1,254 subjects from 6 global collaborators. Where HLA class I and class II types were available, the types were taken from metadata supplied by the sample provider, not from assay-based typing. The repertoires were released in a freely available public database meant as a resource for research on the immune response to SARS-CoV-2. The research as a whole found: The amount of clinical and demographic metadata varied by source and participant and was provided uncurated.

The immunoSEQ Assay, a bias-controlled multiplex PCR, was used to amplify TCRbeta CDR3 regions from genomic DNA. Per the authors' processing: Within the assay, amplification of reference gene primers was used to estimate how many nucleated cells each sample contained. Sequence reads were collapsed and filtered to measure the absolute abundance of every unique TCRbeta CDR3 rearrangement. For each sample, productive Simpson clonality was calculated by taking the square root of Simpson's diversity index across productive rearrangements. Not all clones reach the TCRdb copy of this immuneACCESS table, which keeps in-frame sequences only. Checked studies attribute under half of the gap to unresolved V genes and leave the rest unexplained. V and J calls and clone size come straight from that table; D and trimming were deduced from the DNA. The sample profile shows some 230,000 clones; more than 80% of them were found once. The top ten clonotypes cover approximately 2.1% of the sample.

According to the germline V gene, CDR1 reads MGHRA and CDR2 reads YSYEKL. The junction shows trimming of 0 bases on V and 4 bases on J, plus 16 bases between the germline ends. The CDR3 sequence holds 17 residues, the cysteine and phenylalanine included. This entry keeps only the CDR3 DNA: 51 bases, framed from base 1. Another Seattle source contributed samples from volunteer blood donors who had recovered from COVID-19. Each collaborating institution followed its own protocols to collect whole blood in K2EDTA tubes. For TCRbeta analysis, collaborator samples were shipped as frozen whole blood, as isolated PBMCs, or as DNA extracted from either sample type. This clone was seen just once. Its recognized antigen is unknown. The sample holds no much larger clone one base away, and base qualities are not on file.

Sequencing used peripheral blood. The clonotype originates from a man aged 30-40 years who had recovered from COVID-19. This sequence uses TRBV4-1 and TRBJ2-1; the D gene is perhaps TRBD2, on 7 matching bases. The nucleotides read TGCGCCAGCAGCCAAGATAGGAGGGGGGGTCTTTACAATGAGCAGTTCTTC. Its translation is CASSQDRRGGLYNEQFF.